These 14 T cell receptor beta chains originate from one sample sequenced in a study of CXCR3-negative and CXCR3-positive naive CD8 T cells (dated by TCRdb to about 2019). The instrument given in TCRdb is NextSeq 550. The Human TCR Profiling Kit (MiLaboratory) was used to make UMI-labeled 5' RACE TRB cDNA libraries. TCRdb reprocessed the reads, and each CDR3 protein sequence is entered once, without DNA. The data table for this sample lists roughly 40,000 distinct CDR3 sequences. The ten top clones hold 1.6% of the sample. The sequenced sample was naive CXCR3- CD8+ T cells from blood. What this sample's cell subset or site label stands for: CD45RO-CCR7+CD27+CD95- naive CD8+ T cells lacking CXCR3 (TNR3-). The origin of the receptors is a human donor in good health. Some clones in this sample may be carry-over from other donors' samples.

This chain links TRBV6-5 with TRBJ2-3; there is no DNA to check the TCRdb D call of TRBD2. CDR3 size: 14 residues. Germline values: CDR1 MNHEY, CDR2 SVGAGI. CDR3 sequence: CASRLAHSTDTQYF.

CDR3 loop: CASSAGDSGNEQFF. The V call is TRBV9, the J call TRBJ2-1; TCRdb selects TRBD2, and the lack of DNA leaves this call unchecked. This CDR3 is built from 14 residues. From germline, CDR1 is SGDLS and CDR2 YYNGEE. Full variable domain (missing parts from reference TRBV9 and TRBJ2-1): DSGVTQTPKHLITATGQRVTLRCSPRSGDLSVYWYQQSLDQGLQFLIQYYNGEERAKGNILERFSAQQFPDLHSELNLSSLELGDSALYFCASSAGDSGNEQFFGPGTRLTVL.

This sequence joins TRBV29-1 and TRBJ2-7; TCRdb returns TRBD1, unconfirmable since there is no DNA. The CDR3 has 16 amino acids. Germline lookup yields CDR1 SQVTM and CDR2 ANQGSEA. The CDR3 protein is CSVEVSETGGDYEQYF.

CDR3 residues: CASSFAGHTEAFF. The V and J genes are TRBV13 and TRBJ1-1. CDR3 length: 13 amino acids. CDR1 is PRHDT, CDR2 FYEKMQ, per germline (reference sequence).

The CDR3: CSAREGLAEYPYEQYF. The genes are TRBV20-1 and TRBJ2-7; TCRdb proposes TRBD2, but this gene call is untestable without DNA. Germline CDR1 and CDR2: DFQATT and SNEGSKA (reference sequence). The CDR3 runs 16 residues.

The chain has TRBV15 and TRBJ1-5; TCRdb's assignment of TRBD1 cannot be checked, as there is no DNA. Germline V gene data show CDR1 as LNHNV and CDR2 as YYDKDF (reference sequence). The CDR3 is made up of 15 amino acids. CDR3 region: CATSRDRGYYQPQHF.

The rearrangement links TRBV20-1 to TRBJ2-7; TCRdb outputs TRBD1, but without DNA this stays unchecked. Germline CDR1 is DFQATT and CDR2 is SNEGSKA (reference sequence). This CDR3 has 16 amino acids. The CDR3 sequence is CSARDRRTGFGYEQYF.

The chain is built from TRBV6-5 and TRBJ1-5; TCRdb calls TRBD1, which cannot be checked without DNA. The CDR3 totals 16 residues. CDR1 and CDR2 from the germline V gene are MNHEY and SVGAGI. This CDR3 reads CASRDRAGGSNQPQHF.

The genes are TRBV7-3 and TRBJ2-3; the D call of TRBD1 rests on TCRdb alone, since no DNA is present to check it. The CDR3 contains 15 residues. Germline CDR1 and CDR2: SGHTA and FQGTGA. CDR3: CASSLRGGATDTQYF.

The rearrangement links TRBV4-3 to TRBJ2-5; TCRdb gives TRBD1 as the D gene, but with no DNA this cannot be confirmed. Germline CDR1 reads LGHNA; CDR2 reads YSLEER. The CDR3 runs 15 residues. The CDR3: CASSQGTGLEETQYF.

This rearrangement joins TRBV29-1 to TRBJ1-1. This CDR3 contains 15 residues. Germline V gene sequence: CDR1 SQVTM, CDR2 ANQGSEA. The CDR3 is CSARGPSSEGTEAFF.

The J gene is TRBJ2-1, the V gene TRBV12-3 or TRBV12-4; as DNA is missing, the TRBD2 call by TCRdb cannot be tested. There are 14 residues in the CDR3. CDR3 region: CASSLSPTNDEQFF.

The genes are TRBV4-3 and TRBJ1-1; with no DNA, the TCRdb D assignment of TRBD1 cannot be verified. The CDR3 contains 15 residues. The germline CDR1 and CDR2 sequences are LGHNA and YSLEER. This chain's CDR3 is CASSQQQGMNTEAFF.

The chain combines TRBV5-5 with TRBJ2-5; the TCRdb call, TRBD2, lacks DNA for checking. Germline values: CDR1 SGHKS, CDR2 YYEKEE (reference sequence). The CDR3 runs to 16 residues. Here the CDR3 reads CASSSISGGDKETQYF.